One and the same sample provided the 28 T cell receptor beta chains below, sequenced in a study of tumor-infiltrating lymphocytes in localized non-small cell lung cancer. TCRdb's table, derived via immunoSEQ multiplex PCR, lists solely in-frame clones and lacks some. Of approximately 12,000 clones listed, roughly 80% are singletons. Material for sequencing was uninvolved lung tissue not adjacent to the tumor. These TCRs come from a human donor with non-small cell lung cancer.

This clone occurred once. This chain joins TRBV27 and TRBJ2-3, with D hard to call. The germline CDR1 and CDR2 sequences are MNHEY and SMNVEV (reference sequence). The CDR3 has 14 residues. The V end lost 3 bases, the J end lost 0 bases, and 7 bases lay between the germline ends. CDR3 residues: CASSFLVSTDTQYF. The DNA of the CDR3 is TGTGCCAGCAGTTTCCTGGTAAGCACAGATACGCAGTATTTT.

The chain couples TRBV11-3 to TRBJ2-1; TRBD1 matches at 9 bases. Germline V lookup: CDR1 SGHNT, CDR2 YENEEA. This CDR3 contains 14 residues. V dropped 7 bases and J dropped 7; count of bases not matched to a gene: 8. The DNA of the CDR3 is TGTGCCAGCAAAGGGACAGGGCGGGCGAATGAGCAGTTCTTC. Amino acids: CASKGTGRANEQFF.

V and J are TRBV2 and TRBJ2-7; D unresolved. The V gene's germline CDR1 is SNHLY and CDR2 FYNNEI. V gave up 4 bases and J gave up 3 bases, with 4 bases separating them. The CDR3 sequence is 11 residues long. The CDR3 sequence is CASSASYEQYF. CDR3 bases: TGTGCCAGCAGTGCTAGCTACGAGCAGTACTTC.

This rearrangement joins TRBV25-1 to TRBJ2-1; tentative D call: TRBD1 (6 bases). This CDR3 has 12 amino acids. V was cut by 6 bases and J by 9 bases, with 12 bases left in between. Germline-derived CDR1 and CDR2 are MGHDK and SYGVNS. The CDR3 region has the DNA TGTGCCAGCAGCAGGACAGTCGTTGAGCAGTTCTTC. This sequence encodes CASSRTVVEQFF.

V and J are TRBV11-2 and TRBJ1-2; D unresolved. V dropped 0 bases and J dropped 0 bases, with 8 bases sitting between them. The CDR3 spans 15 residues. Germline lookup yields CDR1 SGHAT and CDR2 FQNNGV. This CDR3 is CASSLEPQPNYGYTF. The CDR3 nucleotides are TGTGCCAGCAGCTTAGAGCCCCAACCTAACTATGGCTACACCTTC.

The V call is TRBV29-1, the J call TRBJ2-7, with D tentatively TRBD1 or TRBD2 (6 bases each). Per the germline V gene, CDR1 is SQVTM and CDR2 is ANQGSEA. V lost 6 bases to trimming and J lost 7 bases, with 19 bases between them. CDR3 length: 13 amino acids. The CDR3 DNA follows: TGCAGCGTGGCCCCCGGGGGCCGCCGAGAGCAGTACTTC. Protein sequence: CSVAPGGRREQYF.

This chain links TRBV29-1 with TRBJ2-5, with 7 bases fitting TRBD1. CDR3 length: 13 amino acids. Germline V gene lookup returns CDR1 SQVTM and CDR2 ANQGSEA. Germline trimming cut 5 bases from V and 8 bases from J; bases unmatched to any gene: 11. CDR3 amino acids: CSVLDDRGGTQYF. The CDR3 DNA is TGCAGCGTTCTTGATGACAGAGGGGGCACCCAGTACTTC.

The rearrangement uses TRBV11-1 and TRBJ2-3; 16 bases agree with TRBD2. The V segment lost 3 bases and the J segment 7 bases; nucleotides outside the gene matches: 4. The length of the CDR3 is 16 residues. The germline CDR1 and CDR2 sequences are SGHAT and FQDESV (reference sequence). CDR3 sequence reads: CASSLGLAGGIYTQYF. DNA for the CDR3: TGTGCCAGCAGCTTGGGACTAGCGGGGGGGATTTATACGCAGTATTTT.

V gene TRBV6-6 combines with J gene TRBJ1-5; 11 bases line up with TRBD1. The CDR3 totals 16 residues. V gave up 6 bases and J gave up 4 bases; unmatched junction bases: 8. Germline-derived CDR1 and CDR2 are MNHNY and SVGAGI (reference sequence). Here the CDR3 DNA reads TGTGCCAGCAGACCTGGACAGGGGGCAAGAAATCAGCCCCAGCATTTT. Its protein product is CASRPGQGARNQPQHF.

The chain joins TRBV14 to TRBJ1-1; D ambiguous. V lost 2 bases, J lost 4 bases, and 17 bases lay in between. The CDR3 loop spans 16 amino acids. Per the germline V gene, CDR1 is SGHDN and CDR2 is FVKESK. The CDR3, as DNA: TGTGCCAGCAGCCAATCTGCAGTGGATTCAGGCACTGAAGCTTTCTTT. Amino acids: CASSQSAVDSGTEAFF.

The chain links TRBV5-6 to TRBJ1-5, with D possibly matching TRBD1 (5 bases). The CDR3 runs 15 residues. The V and J ends lost 5 bases and 4 bases respectively, with 16 bases between them. The V gene's germline CDR1 is SGHDT and CDR2 YYEEEE. The CDR3 reads CASSLSRAGNQPQHF. The CDR3 region has the DNA TGTGCCAGCAGTTTATCCAGGGCGGGGAATCAGCCCCAGCATTTT.

This clone was observed a few times. This rearrangement joins TRBV2 to TRBJ1-1, with 7 nucleotides matching TRBD1. V trimming: 5 bases; J trimming: 5 bases; junction bases outside the gene matches: 8. The CDR3 runs 14 residues. Germline loops: CDR1 SNHLY, CDR2 FYNNEI. The DNA for the CDR3 is TGTGCCAGCAGTAATAACAGGGGATTGACTGAAGCTTTCTTT. Translating it yields CASSNNRGLTEAFF. Combining the CDR3 with reference TRBV2 and TRBJ1-1 gives the whole variable domain EPEVTQTPSHQVTQMGQEVILRCVPISNHLYFYWYRQILGQKVEFLVSFYNNEISEKSEIFDDQFSVERPDGSNFTLKIRSTKLEDSAMYFCASSNNRGLTEAFFGQGTRLTVV.

This chain joins TRBV7-9 and TRBJ2-5; weak D call: TRBD2 (6 bases). Germline values: CDR1 SEHNR, CDR2 FQNEAQ (reference sequence). This CDR3 spans 14 amino acids. Trimming shortened V by 4 bases and J by 5 bases, and 14 bases separated the two germline ends. CDR3 sequence reads: CASSSGSAGETQYF. CDR3 nucleotide sequence: TGTGCCAGCAGCTCGGGGTCTGCGGGGGAGACCCAGTACTTC.

The chain carries TRBV5-1 and TRBJ2-7; D not certain. The V gene's germline CDR1 is SGHRS and CDR2 YFSETQ. Trimming shortened V by 4 bases and J by 6 bases, and 8 bases separated the two germline ends. The CDR3 covers 11 residues. CDR3 protein: CASSPGGEQYF. The CDR3 DNA reads TGCGCCAGCAGCCCGGGCGGCGAGCAGTACTTC. Drawing the rest from reference TRBV5-1 and TRBJ2-7, the complete variable domain is KAGVTQTPRYLIKTRGQQVTLSCSPISGHRSVSWYQQTPGQGLQFLFEYFSETQRNKGNFPGRFSGRQFSNSRSEMNVSTLELGDSALYLCASSPGGEQYFGPGTRLTVT.

This chain joins TRBV7-9 and TRBJ1-2; D gene uncertain. The V and J ends lost 1 base and 6 bases respectively, with 15 bases between them. Looked up from germline, CDR1 is SEHNR and CDR2 is FQNEAQ (reference sequence). The CDR3 totals 15 residues. The chain's CDR3 is CASSLEFAVLDGYTF. The CDR3 DNA follows: TGTGCCAGCAGCTTAGAATTTGCAGTCCTCGATGGCTACACCTTC.

This clone was seen only a few times. The chain has TRBV7-2 and TRBJ2-3, with TRBD2 matching over 13 bases. Germline CDR1 reads SGHTA; CDR2 reads FQGNSA. The V segment lost 5 bases and the J segment 4 bases; nucleotides outside the gene matches: 3. This CDR3 comprises 15 residues. The CDR3 is CASSILAGGPDTQYF. The CDR3, as DNA: TGTGCCAGCAGCATACTAGCGGGGGGGCCAGATACGCAGTATTTT. Variable domain in full (rest from reference TRBV7-2 and TRBJ2-3): GAGVSQSPSNKVTEKGKDVELRCDPISGHTALYWYRQSLGQGLEFLIYFQGNSAPDKSGLPSDRFSAERTGGSVSTLTIQRTQQEDSAVYLCASSILAGGPDTQYFGPGTRLTVL.

In the case of this clone: A read error may produce the germline difference seen at one junction end. The V gene is TRBV7-9, the J gene TRBJ2-5; D gene ambiguous. Looked up from germline, CDR1 is SEHNR and CDR2 is FQNEAQ (reference sequence). The CDR3 is 12 amino acids. The CDR3 nucleotides read TGTGCCAGCAGTTCGACCCAACAGACCCAGTACTTC. Translating it yields CASSSTQQTQYF.

The chain combines TRBV5-1 with TRBJ1-4; TRBD1 is a possible D gene (5 bases). Trimming shortened V by 0 bases and J by 4 bases, and 13 bases separated the two germline ends. Looked up from germline, CDR1 is SGHRS and CDR2 is YFSETQ. The CDR3 is 16 amino acids. The CDR3 DNA sequence: TGCGCCAGCAGCTTGGACCCTCAGGGTATTAATGAAAAACTGTTTTTT. Translated, it gives CASSLDPQGINEKLFF.

V gene TRBV7-2 combines with J gene TRBJ2-6, with D possibly TRBD1 on 5 matching bases. The germline V gene has CDR1 SGHTA and CDR2 FQGNSA. V shed 5 bases and J shed 2 bases, with 16 bases lying between them. This CDR3 spans 17 amino acids. As DNA, the CDR3 is TGTGCCAGCAGCCGGCGCTGGCCCAGGGCTGGGGCCAACGTCCTGACTTTC. Translating gives CASSRRWPRAGANVLTF.

This clone appeared once. The V call is TRBV9, the J call TRBJ2-2, with D possibly matching TRBD1 (5 bases). Germline CDR1 SGDLS, CDR2 YYNGEE. There are 13 residues in the CDR3. Trimming stripped 4 bases from V and 6 bases from J, with 10 bases between. CDR3 amino acids: CASSQGFAGELFF. In nucleotides, the CDR3 is TGTGCCAGCAGCCAGGGTTTCGCCGGGGAGCTGTTTTTT.

The chain has TRBV2 and TRBJ1-1; the D gene is possibly TRBD1 (6 bases). CDR3 length: 14 residues. Trimming shortened V by 5 bases and J by 7 bases, and 17 bases separated the two germline ends. CDR1 is SNHLY and CDR2 is FYNNEI in the germline V gene. The CDR3 sequence is CASSLPQGKLEAFF. In DNA form, the CDR3 reads TGTGCCAGCAGTCTCCCCCAGGGGAAGCTTGAAGCTTTCTTT.

The chain is built from TRBV5-1 and TRBJ2-3; no reliable D call. V gave up 1 base and J gave up 1 base, with 4 bases separating them. The CDR3 covers 13 residues. Germline values: CDR1 SGHRS, CDR2 YFSETQ. The DNA of the CDR3 is TGCGCCAGCAGCTTGAGTGGCACAGATACGCAGTATTTT. Its translation: CASSLSGTDTQYF.

The chain recombines TRBV6-4 with TRBJ2-2; 10 positions match TRBD2. Germline values: CDR1 MRHNA, CDR2 SNTAGT. This CDR3 spans 16 amino acids. V lost 8 bases, J lost 0 bases, and 6 bases stayed unmatched. The DNA for the CDR3 is TGTGCCAGCTCCGGGACTAGCGCCTCGAACACCGGGGAGCTGTTTTTT. As protein: CASSGTSASNTGELFF.

For this clone: The junction departs from the called germline gene at one end, perhaps through a read error. The chain links TRBV5-1 to TRBJ2-1; 11 nucleotides agree with TRBD1. This CDR3 is built from 15 residues. Looked up from germline, CDR1 is SGHRS and CDR2 is YFSETQ. CDR3 in DNA: TGCGCCAGCAGCTTGGGGACAGGGGGCTACAGTGAGCAGTTCTTC. This gives the protein CASSLGTGGYSEQFF.

CDR3 DNA sequence: TGTGCCAGCAGTGAAGCCCCTCGCAATCAGCCCCAGCATTTT. Its protein product is CASSEAPRNQPQHF. The rearrangement joins TRBV6-1 to TRBJ1-5; unclear D gene. Germline values: CDR1 MNHNS, CDR2 SASEGT. The CDR3 loop spans 14 amino acids. The V and J ends lost 0 bases and 2 bases respectively, with 5 bases between them.

The rearrangement joins TRBV5-1 to TRBJ2-2, with a weak D call TRBD2 (6 bases). Germline lookup yields CDR1 SGHRS and CDR2 YFSETQ. This CDR3 spans 14 amino acids. Deletions cut 2 bases from V and 1 base from J, with 6 bases between. Here the CDR3 reads CASSLAGNTGELFF. The CDR3 DNA sequence: TGCGCCAGCAGCTTAGCGGGGAACACCGGGGAGCTGTTTTTT.

Relative to its sample, this clone is medium-sized (0.01 to 0.1%). This chain joins TRBV29-1 and TRBJ1-1; 12 bases map to TRBD1. The CDR3 spans 13 residues. The germline V gene has CDR1 SQVTM and CDR2 ANQGSEA. Unmatched junction bases numbered 11, after V lost 6 bases and J lost 12 bases. CDR3: CSVGTGGASWPFF. CDR3 DNA: TGCAGCGTGGGGACAGGGGGCGCATCCTGGCCTTTCTTT.

V and J are TRBV7-2 and TRBJ2-2; D gene ambiguous. The CDR3 is 16 residues long. V was trimmed by 5 bases and J by 2 bases, leaving 15 bases between them. The germline gives CDR1 SGHTA, CDR2 FQGNSA. CDR3 DNA: TGTGCCAGCAGCCAAAGACTCGCATTTAACACCGGGGAGCTGTTTTTT. It is translated as CASSQRLAFNTGELFF.